One and the same sample provided the 18 T cell receptor beta chains below, sequenced in a study of identical twins. Using its own MiXCR run on the 5' RACE reads, TCRdb lists one record per CDR3 protein. The sample yields hundreds of thousands of distinct CDR3 sequences, around 9.6% seen once. The sequencing input was memory (CD45RO+) T cells sorted from blood. The receptors originated from a woman aged 18-35 years in good health.

The sample holds many counts of this clonotype. CDR3 amino acids: CASTPWSGGYTEAFF. Here the CDR3 DNA reads TGTGCCAGCACCCCTTGGTCAGGGGGCTACACTGAAGCTTTCTTT. The J gene is TRBJ1-1, the V gene TRBV7-8; 8 nucleotides line up with TRBD1. V lost 7 bases, J lost 3 bases, and 10 bases stayed unmatched. The V gene's germline CDR1 is SGHVS and CDR2 FQNEAQ. The CDR3 spans 15 residues.

This clonotype has only a few counts. This rearrangement joins TRBV15 to TRBJ2-7, with TRBD1 matching 10 bases. Germline values: CDR1 LNHNV, CDR2 YYDKDF (reference sequence). Losses at the gene ends were 5 bases for V and 4 bases for J; bases not matched to a gene: 2. The CDR3 totals 13 residues. This CDR3 is CATSWGQGYEQYF. The CDR3 DNA follows: TGTGCCACCAGCTGGGGACAGGGGTACGAGCAGTACTTC.

In its sample, this clonotype was seen a few times. The chain combines TRBV27 with TRBJ2-1; the D gene is possibly TRBD2 (5 bases). Germline V gene lookup returns CDR1 MNHEY and CDR2 SMNVEV (reference sequence). The CDR3 totals 15 residues. The V end lost 5 bases, the J end lost 2 bases, and 13 bases lay between the germline ends. The CDR3 reads CASSPSLGTYNEQFF. DNA for the CDR3: TGTGCCAGCAGTCCTAGCTTAGGGACCTACAATGAGCAGTTCTTC.

The V call is TRBV20-1, the J call TRBJ2-1, with 13 bases that match TRBD2. Germline CDR1 DFQATT, CDR2 SNEGSKA (reference sequence). J was trimmed by 9 bases and V by 8 bases; bases with no gene match: 19. CDR3 length: 17 residues. The CDR3 bases are TGCAGTATGGCTGAAAGGACTAGCGGGAGACCTGGGGGTGAGCAGTTCTTC. Its translation is CSMAERTSGRPGGEQFF.

This clonotype was counted ten times or more. This chain links TRBV9 with TRBJ1-1; no clear D gene. In germline, CDR1 is SGDLS, CDR2 YYNGEE. This CDR3 region has 13 residues. The V and J ends lost 3 bases and 3 bases respectively, with 9 bases between them. CDR3 region: CASSAWSDTEAFF. In DNA form, the CDR3 reads TGTGCCAGCAGCGCCTGGAGTGACACTGAAGCTTTCTTT.

The chain is built from TRBV4-1 and TRBJ2-7; 8 positions agree with TRBD2. J gave up 2 bases and V 0 bases, and 0 bases lay outside the gene matches. The CDR3 sequence is 14 residues long. In germline, CDR1 is MGHRA, CDR2 YSYEKL. CDR3 bases: TGCGCCAGCAGCCAAGAACTAGCGGCCTACGAGCAGTACTTC. It translates to CASSQELAAYEQYF.

The sample holds a few counts of this clonotype. V gene TRBV6-5 combines with J gene TRBJ1-4; 8 positions agree with TRBD1. The CDR3 extends over 17 amino acids. CDR1 is MNHEY and CDR2 is SVGAGI in the germline V gene. Trimming removed 2 bases from V and 4 bases from J; junction bases left unmatched: 9. The CDR3 sequence is CASSYPGQGGGNEKLFF. The CDR3 DNA follows: TGTGCCAGCAGTTACCCAGGACAGGGCGGGGGTAATGAAAAACTGTTTTTT.

This clonotype appeared a few times. The chain joins TRBV21-1 to TRBJ2-2; TRBD1, the D gene given by the table, was not confirmed from the DNA. TRBV21-1 is designated a pseudogene. CDR3 length: 17 residues. The CDR3 DNA follows: TGTGCCAGCGCCAGCAGGATACAGGGGGCGCCTACCGGGGAGCTGTTTTTT. Its protein product is CASASRIQGAPTGELFF.

This clonotype has ten or more counts. In nucleotides, the CDR3 is TGTGCCACCAGTGATGGGGTGTCGGCTTTCTTT. It yields the protein CATSDGVSAFF. The genes are TRBV24-1 and TRBJ1-1, with unresolved D. Germline V CDR1 and CDR2: KGHDR, SFDVKD. This CDR3 is built from 11 residues. Trimming took 3 bases from V and 11 from J, leaving 9 bases between them.

The V gene is TRBV30, the J gene TRBJ1-1; TRBD1 matches at 7 bases. This CDR3 is 13 amino acids long. V shed 2 bases and J 4 bases; nucleotides not matched to a gene: 4. From germline, CDR1 is GTSNPN and CDR2 SVGIG (reference sequence). This CDR3 reads CAWSLQGPTEAFF. CDR3 nucleotide sequence: TGTGCCTGGAGTCTACAGGGGCCCACTGAAGCTTTCTTT.

This clonotype was counted between two and nine times. The rearrangement joins TRBV7-2 to TRBJ1-2; a weak D match, TRBD1 (5 bases). Trimming shortened V by 5 bases and J by 4 bases, and 11 bases separated the two germline ends. The V gene's germline CDR1 is SGHTA and CDR2 FQGNSA. This CDR3 contains 13 residues. The CDR3 spells CASSPGTTYGYTF. CDR3 DNA: TGTGCCAGCAGCCCCGGGACGACCTATGGCTACACCTTC.

This clonotype was detected many times. The V call is TRBV6-4, the J call TRBJ2-1, with 10 bases lining up with TRBD1. Germline V gene data show CDR1 as MRHNA and CDR2 as SNTAGT. There are 12 residues in the CDR3. Unmatched junction bases numbered 4, after V lost 9 bases and J lost 8 bases. The CDR3 spells CASGQGEHEQFF. The CDR3 DNA is TGTGCCAGTGGACAGGGGGAGCATGAGCAGTTCTTC.

The chain recombines TRBV27 with TRBJ2-1; D gene ambiguous. Germline V gene data show CDR1 as MNHEY and CDR2 as SMNVEV (reference sequence). The V and J ends lost 9 bases and 5 bases respectively, with 14 bases between them. The CDR3 is 13 amino acids. Here the CDR3 reads CASGRPGHNEQFF. CDR3 coding DNA: TGTGCCAGTGGTCGTCCAGGACACAATGAGCAGTTCTTC.

The chain is built from TRBV12-3 or TRBV12-4 and TRBJ1-2, with TRBD1 as a possible D gene (6 bases). V lost 5 bases, J lost 4 bases, and 11 bases lay in between. CDR3 length: 13 amino acids. In nucleotides, the CDR3 is TGTGCCAGCAGTGAAACAGGGCCCTATGGCTACACCTTC. Protein: CASSETGPYGYTF.

Only a few counts were recorded for this clonotype. CDR3 sequence: CASSSYRDTGELFF. CDR3 DNA sequence: TGTGCCAGCAGCTCTTACAGGGACACCGGGGAGCTGTTTTTT. The chain uses TRBV7-6 and TRBJ2-2; maybe TRBD1 (6 bases). Trimming removed 4 bases at V and 3 bases at J, with 9 bases between. CDR1 is SGHVS and CDR2 is FNYEAQ in the germline V gene. The CDR3 consists of 14 residues.

A few counts support this clonotype. The rearrangement joins TRBV20-1 to TRBJ1-3; 10 bases line up with TRBD1. The CDR3 is 15 residues long. Per the germline V gene, CDR1 is DFQATT and CDR2 is SNEGSKA (reference sequence). Germline trimming cut 0 bases from V and 8 bases from J; bases unmatched to any gene: 7. The CDR3 DNA sequence: TGCAGTGCTAGAGACGTGGGACAGGGGAGAGACACCATATATTTT. Amino acids: CSARDVGQGRDTIYF.

This clonotype was seen more than once but under ten times. This CDR3 is CASSEYGGNHEQYF. In DNA, the CDR3 is TGTGCCAGCAGTGAATATGGGGGGAACCACGAGCAGTACTTC. The rearrangement links TRBV25-1 to TRBJ2-7; TRBD2 is a possible D gene (6 bases). This CDR3 is 14 amino acids long. Trimming took 0 bases from V and 5 from J, leaving 11 bases between them. Germline V gene lookup returns CDR1 MGHDK and CDR2 SYGVNS.

V and J are TRBV20-1 and TRBJ1-5; D gene uncertain. Germline loops: CDR1 DFQATT, CDR2 SNEGSKA (reference sequence). The CDR3 is 13 residues long. Trimming shortened V by 1 base and J by 2 bases, and 6 bases separated the two germline ends. The CDR3 DNA reads as TGCAGTGCTAGAGTGGGAGGCAATCAGCCCCAGCATTTT. Its protein is CSARVGGNQPQHF.